Each of the 21 T cell receptor beta chains below was sequenced from the same sample in a study of CD8 T cells in ankylosing spondylitis. General observations from the study: A TCR beta motif of about eight highly homologous variants appeared characteristic of ankylosing spondylitis blood.

TCRdb re-analysed the 5' RACE reads in MiXCR, keeping a single row per CDR3 protein. The sample includes 330,000 or so distinct CDR3 sequences, 8% seen only once; the top ten take 13% to 15%. Their antigens are not known. The sample comprised blood, either unsorted or a sorted T cell fraction (not recorded which). These receptors were collected from a male donor with ankylosing spondylitis.

This clonotype has at least ten counts. The chain couples TRBV5-1 to TRBJ1-2; 9 nucleotides agree with TRBD1. CDR3 length equals 16 residues. CDR1 and CDR2 from the germline V gene are SGHRS and YFSETQ. V trimming: 3 bases; J trimming: 5 bases; junction bases outside the gene matches: 11. CDR3 loop: CASSYTRDRVLYGYTF. In nucleotides, the CDR3 is TGCGCCAGCAGCTACACCCGGGACAGGGTCTTGTATGGCTACACCTTC. Full variable domain (rest looked up from reference TRBV5-1 and TRBJ1-2): KAGVTQTPRYLIKTRGQQVTLSCSPISGHRSVSWYQQTPGQGLQFLFEYFSETQRNKGNFPGRFSGRQFSNSRSEMNVSTLELGDSALYLCASSYTRDRVLYGYTFGSGTRLTVV.

The sample holds a few counts of this clonotype. The chain recombines TRBV7-9 with TRBJ1-5, with 9 positions matching TRBD1. Germline-derived CDR1 and CDR2 are SEHNR and FQNEAQ (reference sequence). V lost 5 bases and J lost 7; bases outside the gene matches: 6. The CDR3 is 14 amino acids. CDR3 in DNA: TGTGCCAGCAGCGAGGGACAGGGAGGCCAGCCCCAGCATTTT. Amino acids: CASSEGQGGQPQHF.

The genes are TRBV12-3 or TRBV12-4 and TRBJ2-7; 7 bases line up with TRBD2. The CDR3 sequence is 15 residues long. J gave up 4 bases and V 5 bases, and 11 bases lay outside the gene matches. CDR3 sequence (DNA): TGTGCCAGCAGTCTGGGGGGGAGTGCGCTTTACGAGCAGTACTTC. Its translation: CASSLGGSALYEQYF.

With regard to this clonotype: A single base separates this from a much larger clone, so it may be a read error. The chain links TRBV12-3 or TRBV12-4 to TRBJ2-2, with unresolved D. CDR3 length equals 14 residues. Trimming removed 2 bases from V and 9 bases from J, with 13 bases in between. CDR3 nucleotides: TGTGCCAGCAGTTTACGTGGGTGGGCCCGGGAGCTGTTTTTT. The encoded protein is CASSLRGWARELFF.

This chain joins TRBV25-1 and TRBJ2-7; 7 positions agree with TRBD2. The CDR3 consists of 11 residues. The germline V gene has CDR1 MGHDK and CDR2 SYGVNS. The junction had 4 bases not matched to a gene; V was cut back by 2 bases and J by 12 bases. The DNA of the CDR3 is TGTGCCAGCAGTGAAAGCGGGACTCTGTACTTC. It yields the protein CASSESGTLYF.

There are a few counts of this clonotype. V gene TRBV12-3 or TRBV12-4 combines with J gene TRBJ1-1; D unclear. The CDR3 covers 14 residues. V lost 0 bases, J lost 9 bases, and 14 bases lay in between. CDR3 coding DNA: TGTGCCAGCAGTTTAGCGCCTGAAAGTAGAAAAGCTTTCTTT. Translation: CASSLAPESRKAFF.

This clonotype was seen only a few times. This chain joins TRBV20-1 and TRBJ2-7; 12 positions agree with TRBD1. The germline CDR1 and CDR2 sequences are DFQATT and SNEGSKA (reference sequence). This CDR3 is 13 amino acids long. Trimming cost V 5 bases and J 8 bases; bases outside gene matches: 7. The CDR3 loop is CSAPGTGGAQQYF. The CDR3 nucleotides read TGCAGTGCTCCCGGGACAGGGGGCGCGCAGCAGTACTTC.

The chain is built from TRBV5-1 and TRBJ2-4; maybe TRBD1 (5 bases). The CDR3 runs 15 residues. The germline CDR1 and CDR2 sequences are SGHRS and YFSETQ. V gave up 0 bases and J gave up 2 bases, with 9 bases separating them. This chain's CDR3 is CASSLGGSPKNIQYF. In DNA, the CDR3 is TGCGCCAGCAGCTTGGGGGGCAGCCCCAAAAACATTCAGTACTTC.

The V and J genes are TRBV5-1 and TRBJ2-2, with a possible D match to TRBD1 (5 bases). Germline V gives CDR1 SGHRS, CDR2 YFSETQ. The length of the CDR3 is 15 residues. Trimming took off 0 bases at V and 2 bases at J, with 8 bases between the two ends. The CDR3: CASSLVQGNTGELFF. The CDR3 DNA sequence: TGCGCCAGCAGCTTGGTCCAGGGTAACACCGGGGAGCTGTTTTTT.

This sequence joins TRBV3-1 and TRBJ2-1; TRBD2 aligns across 10 bases. CDR1 LGHDT and CDR2 YNNKEL come from the germline V gene (reference sequence). The junction had 6 bases not matched to a gene; V was cut back by 0 bases and J by 7 bases. This CDR3 spans 16 amino acids. CDR3 nucleotide sequence: TGTGCCAGCAGCCAAGATTGGAGTAGCGGGAGGAATGAGCAGTTCTTC. Translated, it gives CASSQDWSSGRNEQFF.

This rearrangement joins TRBV7-2 to TRBJ1-5; 10 positions agree with TRBD1. This CDR3 contains 15 residues. The junction had 5 bases not matched to a gene; V was cut back by 3 bases and J by 6 bases. Germline CDR1 reads SGHTA; CDR2 reads FQGNSA. The CDR3 nucleotides read TGTGCCAGCAGCTTTCAGACAGGGGGCCCTCAGCCCCAGCATTTT. It translates to CASSFQTGGPQPQHF.

The table lists this clonotype with a count of one. The CDR3 end shows no conserved phenylalanine or tryptophan, and so a read error is likely. The chain recombines TRBV5-1 with TRBJ2-7, with D unresolved. The V gene lost 2 bases and the J gene lost 3 bases, with 6 bases spanning the gap. Germline CDR1 SGHRS, CDR2 YFSETQ. CDR3 length: 12 residues. CDR3 sequence: CASSLKNYEQYL. The DNA of the CDR3 is TGCGCCAGCAGCTTAAAAAACTACGAGCAGTACCTC.

This clonotype was seen repeatedly, ten times or more. The V call is TRBV29-1, the J call TRBJ2-3; unclear D gene. This CDR3 contains 14 residues. Deletions cut 5 bases from V and 1 base from J, with 13 bases between. Germline loops: CDR1 SQVTM, CDR2 ANQGSEA. The CDR3 nucleotides read TGCAGCGTTTTGCTCGGATCAGGCACAGATACGCAGTATTTT. Translating gives CSVLLGSGTDTQYF.

In DNA, the CDR3 is TGTGCCACCAGTGACCGGGCCCAGGATACGCAGTATTTT. This translates into CATSDRAQDTQYF. This rearrangement joins TRBV24-1 to TRBJ2-3; D unclear. This CDR3 comprises 13 residues. Trimming removed 4 bases from V and 6 bases from J, with 10 bases in between. In germline, CDR1 is KGHDR, CDR2 SFDVKD.

This clonotype has a count of ten or more. The chain uses TRBV28 and TRBJ2-3, with 7 bases that match TRBD2. Germline-derived CDR1 and CDR2 are MDHEN and SYDVKM. This CDR3 has 16 residues. Trimming at V came to 0 bases and at J to 1 base, leaving 4 bases not matched to a gene. In nucleotides, the CDR3 is TGTGCCAGCAGTTTATGGTCTAGCGGTCGCACAGATACGCAGTATTTT. Protein sequence: CASSLWSSGRTDTQYF. The whole variable domain, remainder taken from reference TRBV28 and TRBJ2-3, is DVKVTQSSRYLVKRTGEKVFLECVQDMDHENMFWYRQDPGLGLRLIYFSYDVKMKEKGDIPEGYSVSREKKERFSLILESASTNQTSMYLCASSLWSSGRTDTQYFGPGTRLTVL.

The chain is built from TRBV29-1 and TRBJ1-4, with 9 bases aligning to TRBD1. The CDR3 length is 15 residues. With 1 base clipped from V and 10 bases from J, the junction kept 10 bases outside the gene matches. Germline V lookup: CDR1 SQVTM, CDR2 ANQGSEA. As DNA, the CDR3 is TGCAGCGTTGAAGTTTGGGACAGGGTCTTTGGAAAACTGTTTTTT. As protein: CSVEVWDRVFGKLFF.

The V gene is TRBV15, the J gene TRBJ2-1, with 10 bases identical to TRBD2. V was pared by 2 bases and J by 13 bases, with 11 bases of the junction left unmatched. The germline V gene encodes CDR1 LNHNV and CDR2 YYDKDF (reference sequence). CDR3 length: 15 residues. The CDR3 protein is CATSRMGASGSKQFF. CDR3 DNA sequence: TGTGCCACCAGCAGAATGGGGGCTAGCGGGAGCAAACAGTTCTTC.

In this sample, this clonotype turned up a few times. The V call is TRBV5-1, the J call TRBJ2-7; D is perhaps TRBD1 or TRBD2 (5 bases each). V dropped 6 bases and J dropped 0 bases, with 13 bases sitting between them. The CDR3 contains 14 residues. Germline-derived CDR1 and CDR2 are SGHRS and YFSETQ. The CDR3 loop is CASKKGPSSYEQYF. The CDR3, as DNA: TGCGCCAGCAAAAAGGGACCTTCCTCCTACGAGCAGTACTTC. Using reference TRBV5-1 and TRBJ2-7 for the parts outside the CDR3, the full variable domain is KAGVTQTPRYLIKTRGQQVTLSCSPISGHRSVSWYQQTPGQGLQFLFEYFSETQRNKGNFPGRFSGRQFSNSRSEMNVSTLELGDSALYLCASKKGPSSYEQYFGPGTRLTVT.

V and J are TRBV3-1 and TRBJ2-7, with 7 bases aligning to TRBD2. Trimming took 1 base from V and 1 from J; bases not matched to a gene: 7. Germline values: CDR1 LGHDT, CDR2 YNNKEL (reference sequence). The CDR3 runs to 16 residues. The CDR3 is CASSQVSGTGSYEQYF. The CDR3 nucleotides read TGTGCCAGCAGCCAAGTGAGCGGGACGGGATCCTACGAGCAGTACTTC.

This clonotype was counted many times. This rearrangement joins TRBV5-5 to TRBJ2-7, with 13 bases lining up with TRBD2. The V gene's germline CDR1 is SGHKS and CDR2 YYEKEE (reference sequence). V lost 3 bases and J lost 3; bases outside the gene matches: 3. The CDR3 length is 15 residues. CDR3 in amino acids: CASSSGLAGSYEQYF. The CDR3 DNA follows: TGTGCCAGCAGCTCGGGACTAGCGGGAAGCTACGAGCAGTACTTC.

In this sample, this clonotype turned up many times. The chain combines TRBV29-1 with TRBJ1-3; maybe TRBD1 (6 bases). Germline values: CDR1 SQVTM, CDR2 ANQGSEA. The germline V and J ends were trimmed by 5 bases and 0 bases, with 11 bases remaining between them. The CDR3 is 14 residues long. Here the CDR3 DNA reads TGCAGCGTTCACGGACAGAACTCTGGAAACACCATATATTTT. Protein sequence: CSVHGQNSGNTIYF.